The present T cell receptor (beta chain) was sequenced within a study of T-cell reconstitution after alpha-beta-depleted transplantation in children. Study results and caveats: Hyperexpanded clones declined; after one year, newly produced T cells mostly supplied diversity. About two months after transplant, alpha-beta T cells reportedly came from several hundred expanded graft clones.

This clonotype showed up just a few times. Its antigen is undetermined. Unmatched junction bases numbered 4, after V lost 3 bases and J lost 2 bases. CDR1 KGHSH and CDR2 LQKENI come from the germline V gene. CDR3 length equals 16 residues. This sample's TCRbeta library carried unique molecular identifier barcodes. Via MiXCR, TCRdb re-called the PCR reads, giving one row per CDR3 protein. The sample has under 450,000 distinct CDR3 sequences, around 15% seen once; the top ten hold around 30%. Source: PBMCs, mostly from graft donor cells, taken 360 days after TCRalphabeta/CD19-depleted stem cell transplant. The chain is built from TRBV18 and TRBJ2-3, with 11 bases lining up with TRBD2. The receptor was isolated from a boy under two years old who had a stem cell transplant for Wiskott-Aldrich syndrome, so the T cells may come from the graft donor. CDR3 sequence reads: CASSPLAGGTTDTQYF. DNA of the CDR3: TGTGCCAGCTCACCTCTAGCGGGAGGTACCACAGATACGCAGTATTTT.